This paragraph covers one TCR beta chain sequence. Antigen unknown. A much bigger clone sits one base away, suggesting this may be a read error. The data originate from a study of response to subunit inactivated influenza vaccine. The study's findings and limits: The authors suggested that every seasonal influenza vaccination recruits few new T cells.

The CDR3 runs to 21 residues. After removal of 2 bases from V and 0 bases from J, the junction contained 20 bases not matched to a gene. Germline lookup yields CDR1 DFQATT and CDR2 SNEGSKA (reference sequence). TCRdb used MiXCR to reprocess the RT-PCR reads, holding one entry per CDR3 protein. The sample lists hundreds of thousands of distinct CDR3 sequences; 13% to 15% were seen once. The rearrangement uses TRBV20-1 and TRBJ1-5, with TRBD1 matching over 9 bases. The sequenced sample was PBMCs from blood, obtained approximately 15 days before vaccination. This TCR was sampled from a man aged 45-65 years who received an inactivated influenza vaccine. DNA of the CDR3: TGCAGTGCTAGAATCGGACAGGGGTCATTGTTACGCAGAAATAGCAATCAGCCCCAGCATTTT. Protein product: CSARIGQGSLLRRNSNQPQHF.